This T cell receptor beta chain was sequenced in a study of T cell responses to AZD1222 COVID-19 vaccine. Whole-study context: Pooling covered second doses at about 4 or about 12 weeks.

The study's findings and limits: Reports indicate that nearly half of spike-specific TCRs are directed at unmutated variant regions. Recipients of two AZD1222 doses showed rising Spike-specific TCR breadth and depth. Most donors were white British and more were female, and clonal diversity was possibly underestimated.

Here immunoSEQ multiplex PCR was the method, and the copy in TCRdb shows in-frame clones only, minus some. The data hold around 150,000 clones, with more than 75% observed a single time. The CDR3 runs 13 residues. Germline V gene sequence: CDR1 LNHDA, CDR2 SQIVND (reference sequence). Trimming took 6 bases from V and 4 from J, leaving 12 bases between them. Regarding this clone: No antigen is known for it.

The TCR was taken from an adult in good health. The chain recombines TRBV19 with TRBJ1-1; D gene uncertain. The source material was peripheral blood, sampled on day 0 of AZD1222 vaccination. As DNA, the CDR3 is TGTGCCAGTAGCACATTTGGGCTCACTGAAGCTTTCTTT. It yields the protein CASSTFGLTEAFF.